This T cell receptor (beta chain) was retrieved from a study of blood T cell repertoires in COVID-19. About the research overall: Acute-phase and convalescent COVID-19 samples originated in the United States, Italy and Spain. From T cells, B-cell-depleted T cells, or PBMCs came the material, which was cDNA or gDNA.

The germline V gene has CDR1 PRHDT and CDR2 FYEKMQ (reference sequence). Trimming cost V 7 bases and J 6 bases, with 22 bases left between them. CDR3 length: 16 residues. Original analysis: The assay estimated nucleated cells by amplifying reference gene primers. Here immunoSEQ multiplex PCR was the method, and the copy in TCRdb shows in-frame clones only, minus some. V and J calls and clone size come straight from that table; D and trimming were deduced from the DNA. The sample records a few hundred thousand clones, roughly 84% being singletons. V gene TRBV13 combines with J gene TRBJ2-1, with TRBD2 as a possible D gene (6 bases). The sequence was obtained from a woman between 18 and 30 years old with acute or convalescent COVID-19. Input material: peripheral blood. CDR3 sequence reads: CASTASANWGGNEQFF. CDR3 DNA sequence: TGTGCCAGCACCGCTTCTGCTAATTGGGGAGGCAATGAGCAGTTCTTC.